This T cell receptor (beta chain) was observed in a study of molecular identifiers for immune sequencing clone quantification. Points from the study as a whole: For highly expanded clones, sizes could be underestimated when identical TCR molecules share a barcode.

This clonotype was detected many times. Its matching antigen is unknown. Methods described previously were used for bulk TCR libraries, and listed TCR primers were applied. TCRdb analysed the PCR reads with MiXCR anew, one entry per CDR3 protein. The data show around 460,000 distinct CDR3 sequences, about a quarter seen once. There are 17 residues in the CDR3. CDR1 and CDR2 (germline): SGHDT, YYEEEE. Losses at the gene ends were 0 bases for V and 5 bases for J; bases not matched to a gene: 10. The TCR originated in a human donor in good health. Some libraries in this study had Jurkat cell RNA spiked in. The specimen sequenced was naive CD8+ T cells from blood, with Jurkat cell RNA spiked in. The subset: FACS-sorted CD8+CD4-CCR7+CD45RA+ naive T cells. The chain combines TRBV5-6 with TRBJ2-7; 11 positions match TRBD2. CDR3 coding DNA: TGTGCCAGCAGCTTGGTGTCTAGCGGGAGGCTAGGTCACGAGCAGTACTTC. It codes for CASSLVSSGRLGHEQYF.